This TCR beta chain was obtained from a study of T cells after yellow fever vaccination. Whole-study context: SMART-Seq v4 Ultra Low Input prepared the low-cell-number fractions.

Overall study findings and caveats: Some clonotypes, a small share, were shared between CD4 and CD8 compartments. Though it reached lower strength, the secondary response hit its peak faster, day 5 versus 15. Most primary-vaccination clones reappeared after the booster (approximately 95% CD4, around 88% CD8).

TCRdb reprocessed the 5' RACE reads via MiXCR and lists one record per CDR3 protein. The repertoire holds about 140,000 distinct CDR3 sequences, with 7.7% as singletons. Germline V gene lookup returns CDR1 MDHEN and CDR2 SYDVKM. The V end lost 2 bases, the J end lost 5 bases, and 15 bases lay between the germline ends. The CDR3 loop spans 15 amino acids. This clonotype came up a few times. Its target is not known. This clonotype was obtained from a man aged 25-40 years who received the YFV17D yellow fever vaccine. V is TRBV28 and J is TRBJ1-2; a weak D match, TRBD1 (6 bases). The starting material was CD4+ T cells sorted from PBMCs, obtained 5 days after the yellow fever booster vaccination. CDR3 sequence: CASSLRAGDRYGYTF. As DNA, the CDR3 is TGTGCCAGCAGTTTAAGGGCAGGGGATCGGTATGGCTACACCTTC.